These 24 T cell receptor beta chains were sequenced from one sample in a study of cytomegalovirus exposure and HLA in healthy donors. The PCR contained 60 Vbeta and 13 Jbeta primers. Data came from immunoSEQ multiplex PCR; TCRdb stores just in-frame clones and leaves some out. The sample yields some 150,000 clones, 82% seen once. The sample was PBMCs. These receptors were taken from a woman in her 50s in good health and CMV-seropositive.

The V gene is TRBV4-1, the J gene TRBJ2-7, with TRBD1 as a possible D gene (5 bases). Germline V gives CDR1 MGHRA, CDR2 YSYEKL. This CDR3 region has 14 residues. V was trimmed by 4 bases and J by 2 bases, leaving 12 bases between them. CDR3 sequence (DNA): TGCGCCAGCAGCCGGGCCGCAGGGACCTACGAGCAGTACTTC. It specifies CASSRAAGTYEQYF.

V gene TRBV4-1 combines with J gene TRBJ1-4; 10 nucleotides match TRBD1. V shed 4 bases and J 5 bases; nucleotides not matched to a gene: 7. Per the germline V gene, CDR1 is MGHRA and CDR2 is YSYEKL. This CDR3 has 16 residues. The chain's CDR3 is CASSRSDRGHNEKLFF. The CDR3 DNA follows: TGCGCCAGCAGCCGCTCCGACAGGGGGCACAATGAAAAACTGTTTTTT.

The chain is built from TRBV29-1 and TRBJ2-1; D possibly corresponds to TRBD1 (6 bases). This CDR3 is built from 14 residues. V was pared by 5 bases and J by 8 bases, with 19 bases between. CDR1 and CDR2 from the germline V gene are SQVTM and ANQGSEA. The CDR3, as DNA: TGCAGCGTTCAAAGGGACACTATCTGGGATGAGCAGTTCTTC. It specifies CSVQRDTIWDEQFF.

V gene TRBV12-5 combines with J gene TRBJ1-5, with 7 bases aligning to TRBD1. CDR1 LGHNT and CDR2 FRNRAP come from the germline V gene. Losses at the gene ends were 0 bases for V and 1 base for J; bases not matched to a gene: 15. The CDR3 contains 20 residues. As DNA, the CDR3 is TGTGCTAGTGGTTTGGTACCTGACGGGACAGCGTCTTGGAGCAATCAGCCCCAGCATTTT. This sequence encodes CASGLVPDGTASWSNQPQHF. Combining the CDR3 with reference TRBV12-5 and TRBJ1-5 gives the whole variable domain DARVTQTPRHKVTEMGQEVTMRCQPILGHNTVFWYRQTMMQGLELLAYFRNRAPLDDSGMPKDRFSAEMPDATLATLKIQPSEPRDSAVYFCASGLVPDGTASWSNQPQHFGDGTRLSIL.

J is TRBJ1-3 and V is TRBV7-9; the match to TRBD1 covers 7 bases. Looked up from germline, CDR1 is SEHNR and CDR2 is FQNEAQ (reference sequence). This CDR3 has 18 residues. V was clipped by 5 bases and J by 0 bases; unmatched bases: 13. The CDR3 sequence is CASSPSKGARTSGNTIYF. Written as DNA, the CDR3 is TGTGCCAGCAGCCCCTCGAAGGGGGCGCGTACCTCTGGAAACACCATATATTTT.

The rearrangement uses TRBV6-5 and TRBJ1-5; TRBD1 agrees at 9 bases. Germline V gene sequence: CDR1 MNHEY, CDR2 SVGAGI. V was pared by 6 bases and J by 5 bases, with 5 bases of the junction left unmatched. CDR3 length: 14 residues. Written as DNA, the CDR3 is TGTGCCAGCAGCCCGGGACAGGGCCATCAGCCCCAGCATTTT. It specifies CASSPGQGHQPQHF.

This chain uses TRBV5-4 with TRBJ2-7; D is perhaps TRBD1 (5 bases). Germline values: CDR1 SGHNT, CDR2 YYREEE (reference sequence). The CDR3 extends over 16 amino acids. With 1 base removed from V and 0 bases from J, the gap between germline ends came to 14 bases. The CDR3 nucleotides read TGTGCCAGCAGCTTGCCGGACACTTCAAGCTCCTACGAGCAGTACTTC. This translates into CASSLPDTSSSYEQYF.

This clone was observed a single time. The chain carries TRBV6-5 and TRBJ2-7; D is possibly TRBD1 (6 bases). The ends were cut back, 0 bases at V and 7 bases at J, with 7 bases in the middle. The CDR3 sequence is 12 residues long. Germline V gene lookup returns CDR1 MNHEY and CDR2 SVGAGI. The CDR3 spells CASSYSQGEQYF. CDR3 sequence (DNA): TGTGCCAGCAGTTACTCTCAGGGGGAGCAGTACTTC.

CDR3 region: CAWSVRRTGDRGRYGYTF. The DNA of the CDR3 is TGTGCCTGGAGTGTACGGCGGACCGGGGACAGGGGGCGCTATGGCTACACCTTC. J is TRBJ1-2 and V is TRBV30; 12 bases align to TRBD1. Germline CDR1 reads GTSNPN; CDR2 reads SVGIG (reference sequence). The CDR3 is 18 residues long. Trimming at V came to 0 bases and at J to 4 bases, leaving 12 bases not matched to a gene.

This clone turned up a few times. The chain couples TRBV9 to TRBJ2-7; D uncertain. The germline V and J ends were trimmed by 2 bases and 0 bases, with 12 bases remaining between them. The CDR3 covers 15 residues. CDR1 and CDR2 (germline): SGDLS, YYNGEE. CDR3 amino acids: CASSVNEVSSYEQYF. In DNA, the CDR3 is TGTGCCAGCAGCGTGAACGAGGTTTCCTCCTACGAGCAGTACTTC.

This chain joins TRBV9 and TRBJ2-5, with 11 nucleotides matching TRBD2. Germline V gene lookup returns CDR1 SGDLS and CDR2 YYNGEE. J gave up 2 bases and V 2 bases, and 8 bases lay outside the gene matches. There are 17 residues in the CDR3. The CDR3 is CASSVTVSSGGQETQYF. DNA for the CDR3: TGTGCCAGCAGCGTTACAGTCTCTAGCGGGGGGCAAGAGACCCAGTACTTC.

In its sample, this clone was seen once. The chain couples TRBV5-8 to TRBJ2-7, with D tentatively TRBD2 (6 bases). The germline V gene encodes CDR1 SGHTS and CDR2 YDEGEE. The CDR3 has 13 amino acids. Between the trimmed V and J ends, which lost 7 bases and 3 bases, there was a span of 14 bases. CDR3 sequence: CASRGGNLYEQYF. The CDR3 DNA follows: TGTGCCAGCCGGGGCGGGAATCTCTACGAGCAGTACTTC.

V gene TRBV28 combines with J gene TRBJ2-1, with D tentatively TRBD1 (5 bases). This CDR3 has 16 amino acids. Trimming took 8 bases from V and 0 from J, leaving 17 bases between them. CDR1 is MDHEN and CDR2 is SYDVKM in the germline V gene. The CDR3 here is CASSSRAASSYNEQFF. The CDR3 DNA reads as TGTGCCAGCTCGAGCAGGGCCGCAAGCTCCTACAATGAGCAGTTCTTC.

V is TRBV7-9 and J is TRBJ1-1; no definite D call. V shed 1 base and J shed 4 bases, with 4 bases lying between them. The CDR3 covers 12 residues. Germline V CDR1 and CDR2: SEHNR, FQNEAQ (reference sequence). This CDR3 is CASSLGVTEAFF. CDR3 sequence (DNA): TGTGCCAGCAGCTTAGGAGTCACTGAAGCTTTCTTT.

The CDR3 DNA reads TGTGCCAGCAGAACTAGCGGGAGGGGTGATACGCAGTATTTT. Protein product: CASRTSGRGDTQYF. The chain joins TRBV4-2 to TRBJ2-3; TRBD2 matches at 13 bases. Trimming took 6 bases from V and 6 from J; bases not matched to a gene: 3. The CDR3 consists of 14 residues. Germline V gene lookup returns CDR1 LGHNA and CDR2 YNFKEQ.

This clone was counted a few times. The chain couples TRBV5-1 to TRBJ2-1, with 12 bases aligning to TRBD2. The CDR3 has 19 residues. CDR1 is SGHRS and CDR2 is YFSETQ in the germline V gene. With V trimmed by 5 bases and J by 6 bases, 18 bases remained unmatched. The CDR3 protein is CASRISPSGRGGASNEQFF. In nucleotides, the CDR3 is TGCGCCAGCAGGATCTCCCCTAGCGGGAGGGGGGGGGCTTCCAATGAGCAGTTCTTC.

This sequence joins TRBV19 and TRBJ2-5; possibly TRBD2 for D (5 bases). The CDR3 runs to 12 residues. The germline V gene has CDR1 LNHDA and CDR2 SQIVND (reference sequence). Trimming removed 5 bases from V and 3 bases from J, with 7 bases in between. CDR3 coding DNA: TGTGCCAGTAGTTCGCGGGAAGAGACCCAGTACTTC. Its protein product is CASSSREETQYF.

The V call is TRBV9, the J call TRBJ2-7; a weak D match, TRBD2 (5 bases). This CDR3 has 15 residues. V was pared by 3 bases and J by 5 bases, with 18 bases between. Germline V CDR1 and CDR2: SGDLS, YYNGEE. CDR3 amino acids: CASSAHGVNWDEQYF. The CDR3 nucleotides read TGTGCCAGCAGCGCCCACGGGGTCAATTGGGACGAGCAGTACTTC.

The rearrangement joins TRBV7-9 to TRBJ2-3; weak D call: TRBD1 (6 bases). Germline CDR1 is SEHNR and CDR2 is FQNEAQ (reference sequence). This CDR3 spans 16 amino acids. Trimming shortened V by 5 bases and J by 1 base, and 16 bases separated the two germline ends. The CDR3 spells CASSTRRQVGTDTQYF. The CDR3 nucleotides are TGTGCCAGCAGCACTCGACGACAGGTGGGCACAGATACGCAGTATTTT. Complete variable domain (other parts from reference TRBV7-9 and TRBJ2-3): DTGVSQNPRHKITKRGQNVTFRCDPISEHNRLYWYRQTLGQGPEFLTYFQNEAQLEKSRLLSDRFSAERPKGSFSTLEIQRTEQGDSAMYLCASSTRRQVGTDTQYFGPGTRLTVL.

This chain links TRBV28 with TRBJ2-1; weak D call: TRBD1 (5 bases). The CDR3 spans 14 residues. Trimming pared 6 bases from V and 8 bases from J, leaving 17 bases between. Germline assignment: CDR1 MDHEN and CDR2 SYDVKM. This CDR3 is CASSPDRNDDEQFF. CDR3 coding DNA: TGTGCCAGCAGCCCTGACAGAAATGACGATGAGCAGTTCTTC.

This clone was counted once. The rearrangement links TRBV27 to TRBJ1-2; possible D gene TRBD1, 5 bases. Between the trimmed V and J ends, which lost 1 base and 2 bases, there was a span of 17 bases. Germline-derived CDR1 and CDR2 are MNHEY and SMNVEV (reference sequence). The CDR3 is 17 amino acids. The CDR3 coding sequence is TGTGCCAGCAGTTTATTACGCGGGGACGGAATAAACTATGGCTACACCTTC. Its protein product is CASSLLRGDGINYGYTF.

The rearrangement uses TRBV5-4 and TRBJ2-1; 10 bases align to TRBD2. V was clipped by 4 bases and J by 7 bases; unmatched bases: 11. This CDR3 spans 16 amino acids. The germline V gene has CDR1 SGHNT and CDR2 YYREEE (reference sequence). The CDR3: CASSTIAGGSNNEQFF. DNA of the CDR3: TGTGCCAGCAGCACCATAGCGGGGGGATCGAATAATGAGCAGTTCTTC.

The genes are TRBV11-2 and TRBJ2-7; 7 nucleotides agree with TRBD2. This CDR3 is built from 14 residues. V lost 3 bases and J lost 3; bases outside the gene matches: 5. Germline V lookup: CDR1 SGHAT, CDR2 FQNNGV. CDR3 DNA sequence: TGTGCCAGCAGCTTCAAGGCGGGGGACTACGAGCAGTACTTC. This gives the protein CASSFKAGDYEQYF.

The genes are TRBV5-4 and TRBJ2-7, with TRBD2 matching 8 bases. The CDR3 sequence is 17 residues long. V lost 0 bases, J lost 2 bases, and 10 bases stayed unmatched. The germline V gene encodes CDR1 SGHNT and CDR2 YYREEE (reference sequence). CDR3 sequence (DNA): TGTGCCAGCAGCTTGGGGGGGACGGGGGGGCACCCCTACGAGCAGTACTTC. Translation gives CASSLGGTGGHPYEQYF.